This T cell receptor beta chain was recovered during a study of T-cell memory formation after mild COVID-19. Per the germline V gene, CDR1 is SGHRS and CDR2 is YFSETQ. V shed 1 base and J shed 5 bases, with 15 bases lying between them. The CDR3 is 15 amino acids. This clonotype was counted a few times. The TCR alpha and TCR beta cDNA libraries, bearing sample barcodes and UMIs, were generated by 5'RACE using constant-segment primers. Using its own MiXCR run on the 5' RACE reads, TCRdb lists one record per CDR3 protein. The sample lists 500,000 to 550,000 distinct CDR3 sequences; just over 20% were seen once.

The TCR comes from an adult woman who had mild COVID-19 (a few samples of this study predate the infection). Cell type and time point are not known. The material sequenced was PBMCs or a T cell subset sorted from them (not recorded which). The chain links TRBV5-1 to TRBJ2-5; no reliable D call. CDR3 residues: CASSLSLWVVETQYF. CDR3 sequence (DNA): TGCGCCAGCAGCTTGAGTCTCTGGGTTGTGGAGACCCAGTACTTC. The full variable domain, with the rest looked up from reference TRBV5-1 and TRBJ2-5, is KAGVTQTPRYLIKTRGQQVTLSCSPISGHRSVSWYQQTPGQGLQFLFEYFSETQRNKGNFPGRFSGRQFSNSRSEMNVSTLELGDSALYLCASSLSLWVVETQYFGPGTRLLVL.